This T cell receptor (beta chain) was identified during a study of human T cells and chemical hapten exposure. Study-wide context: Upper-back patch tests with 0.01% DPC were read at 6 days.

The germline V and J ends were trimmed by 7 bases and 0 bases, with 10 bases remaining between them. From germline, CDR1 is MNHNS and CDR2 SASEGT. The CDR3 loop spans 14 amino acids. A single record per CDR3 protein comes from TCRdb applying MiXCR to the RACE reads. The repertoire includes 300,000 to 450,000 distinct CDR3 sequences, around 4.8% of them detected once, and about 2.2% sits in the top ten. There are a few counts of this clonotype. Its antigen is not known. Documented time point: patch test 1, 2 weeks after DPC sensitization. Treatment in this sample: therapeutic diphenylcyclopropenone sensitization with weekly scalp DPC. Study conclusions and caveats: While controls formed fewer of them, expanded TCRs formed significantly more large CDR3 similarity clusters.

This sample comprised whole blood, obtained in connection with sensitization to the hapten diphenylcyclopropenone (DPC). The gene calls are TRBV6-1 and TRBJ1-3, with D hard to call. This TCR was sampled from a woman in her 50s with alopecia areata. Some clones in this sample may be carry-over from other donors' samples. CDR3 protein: CASTAMSSGNTIYF. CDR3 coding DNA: TGTGCCAGCACCGCGATGAGCTCTGGAAACACCATATATTTT.